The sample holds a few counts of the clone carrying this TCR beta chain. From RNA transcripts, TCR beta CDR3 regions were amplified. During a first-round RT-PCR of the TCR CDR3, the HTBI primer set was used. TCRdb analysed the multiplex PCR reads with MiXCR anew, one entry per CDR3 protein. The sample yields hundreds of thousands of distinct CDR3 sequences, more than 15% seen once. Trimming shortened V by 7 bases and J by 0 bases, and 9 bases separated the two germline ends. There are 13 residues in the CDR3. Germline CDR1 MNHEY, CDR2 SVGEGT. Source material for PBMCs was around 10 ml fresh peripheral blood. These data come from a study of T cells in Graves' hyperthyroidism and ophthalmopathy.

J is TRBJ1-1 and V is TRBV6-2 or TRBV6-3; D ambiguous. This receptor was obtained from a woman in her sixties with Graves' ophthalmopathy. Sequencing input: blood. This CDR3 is CASTRKLNTEAFF. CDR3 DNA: TGTGCCAGCACCAGGAAATTGAACACTGAAGCTTTCTTT.